A selection of T cell receptor beta chains follows, all from one sample in a study of siplizumab effects on memory and regulatory T cells. The protocol was immunoSEQ multiplex PCR, while the TCRdb copy is restricted to in-frame clones and leaves out a portion. This sample yields more than 95,000 clones, of which approximately 94% are seen a single time; 0.25% to 0.35% belongs to the top ten. Input material: CD4+ T cells sorted from blood. Receptors were obtained from a human donor in good health. Each CDR3 is given without its conserved first and last residue. Each record gives: J gene, V gene, CDR3 length, CDR3 protein.

TRBJ1-4	TRBV11-1	13	ASSSKQGLGEKLF
TRBJ1-4	TRBV6-8	8	ASWYEKLF
TRBJ2-1	TRBV7-9	12	ASSLVQGANEQF
TRBJ1-1	TRBV30	10	AWSAANTEAF
TRBJ2-7	TRBV7-9	12	ASSLVDRVNEQY
TRBJ2-4	TRBV6-5	11	ATTPGVKNIQY
TRBJ1-5	TRBV29-1	11	SVGWGLNQPQH
TRBJ2-5	TRBV7-9	12	ASSSAGVQETQY
TRBJ2-7	TRBV9	12	ASSVGDITYEQY
TRBJ1-2	TRBV12-1	11	ASSPGCRYGYT
TRBJ1-5	TRBV6-1	12	ASSQTGINQPQH
TRBJ2-2	TRBV5-6	11	ASSLVSTGELF
TRBJ1-2	TRBV7-2	13	ASSFWTGANYGYT